These 10 T cell receptor beta chains were all obtained from the same sample, sequenced in a study of tumor and adjacent non-tumor tissue in lung cancer. The template was RNA from unsorted bulk tissue. Distant lung tissue was collected more than 3 cm away from the tumor edge. Three rounds of nested PCR, following a modified ARM-PCR protocol, produced the TCRbeta library. TCRdb redid the calling of the multiplex PCR reads with MiXCR, one entry per CDR3 protein. The table shows tens of thousands of distinct CDR3 sequences, with under 70% occurring only once. The sequenced sample was distant non-tumor lung tissue. The receptor set was obtained from a woman in her fifties or sixties with non-small cell lung cancer.

A remark on this clonotype: A single base separates this from a much larger clone, so it may be a read error. The chain is built from TRBV5-4 and TRBJ2-1; no clear D. Germline V lookup: CDR1 SGHNT, CDR2 YYREEE (reference sequence). This CDR3 contains 16 residues. V lost 0 bases and J lost 3, with 13 bases in between. CDR3 DNA: TGTGCCAGCAGCTTGGCCCTGGACGCGGACTACAATGAGCAGTTCTTC. This translates into CASSLALDADYNEQFF.

This clonotype came up many times. The chain has TRBV12-3 or TRBV12-4 and TRBJ1-4, with D possibly matching TRBD1 (6 bases). CDR3 size: 13 residues. With 6 bases removed from V and 4 bases from J, the gap between germline ends came to 9 bases. Written as DNA, the CDR3 is TGTGCCAGCAGCTCGGACAGTAATGAAAAACTGTTTTTT. This sequence encodes CASSSDSNEKLFF.

With respect to this clonotype: A much larger clone lies a single base off, so this may be a read error. In this CDR3 the conserved last residue, phenylalanine or tryptophan, is missing, so a read error is likely. The chain carries TRBV4-2 and TRBJ2-2; no definite D call. The V gene lost 3 bases and the J gene lost 6 bases, with 5 bases spanning the gap. Germline assignment: CDR1 LGHNA and CDR2 YNFKEQ. CDR3 length equals 12 residues. In DNA, the CDR3 is TGTGCCAGCAGCCAGGCCCCCGGGGAGCTGTTTCTT. Translated, it gives CASSQAPGELFL.

This clonotype has a handful of counts. This rearrangement joins TRBV28 to TRBJ2-7; no definite D call. From germline, CDR1 is MDHEN and CDR2 SYDVKM. The CDR3 is made up of 12 amino acids. The V gene lost 7 bases and the J gene lost 4 bases, with 11 bases spanning the gap. The CDR3 coding sequence is TGTGCCAGCACCAACCTAGGGTACGAGCAGTACTTC. Residues: CASTNLGYEQYF. The full variable domain, completed using reference TRBV28 and TRBJ2-7, is DVKVTQSSRYLVKRTGEKVFLECVQDMDHENMFWYRQDPGLGLRLIYFSYDVKMKEKGDIPEGYSVSREKKERFSLILESASTNQTSMYLCASTNLGYEQYFGPGTRLTVT.

On this clonotype itself: A read error is likely, as this CDR3 ends without the conserved phenylalanine or tryptophan. V is TRBV20-1 and J is TRBJ2-7; 15 bases map to TRBD2. The CDR3 runs 15 residues. Germline CDR1 is DFQATT and CDR2 is SNEGSKA (reference sequence). CDR3 sequence: CSAVGLAGGSCEQYL. CDR3 DNA sequence: TGCAGTGCTGTGGGACTAGCGGGAGGCTCCTGCGAGCAGTACCTC.

In regard to this clonotype: Compared with germline, one end of the junction differs, possibly owing to a read error. J is TRBJ1-5 and V is TRBV28; D unclear. This CDR3 comprises 13 residues. The germline CDR1 and CDR2 sequences are MDHEN and SYDVKM. CDR3 coding DNA: TGTGCCAGCAGGTTCGAAAGCAATCAGCCCCAACATTTT. Its protein product is CASRFESNQPQHF. The complete variable domain, with remaining parts taken from reference TRBV28 and TRBJ1-5, reads DVKVTQSSRYLVKRTGEKVFLECVQDMDHENMFWYRQDPGLGLRLIYFSYDVKMKEKGDIPEGYSVSREKKERFSLILESASTNQTSMYLCASRFESNQPQHFGDGTRLSIL.

For this clonotype: The junction departs from germline at one end; a sequencing error may be responsible. The rearrangement joins TRBV11-2 to TRBJ2-1; tentative D call: TRBD2 (5 bases). The CDR3 runs to 13 residues. Germline CDR1 reads SGHAT; CDR2 reads FQNNGV. The CDR3 bases are TGTGTCAGCAGCTCCGGACTTCAAAATGAGCAGTTCTTC. It is translated as CVSSSGLQNEQFF.

This clonotype was counted at least ten times. The gene calls are TRBV12-3 or TRBV12-4 and TRBJ2-2; D remains ambiguous. V lost 6 bases and J lost 6, with 11 bases in between. This CDR3 contains 13 residues. CDR3 nucleotides: TGTGCCAGCAGACCTCGCACCTCCGGGGAGCTGTTTTTT. It translates to CASRPRTSGELFF.

The V gene is TRBV28, the J gene TRBJ2-5, with TRBD2 matching over 10 bases. The germline gives CDR1 MDHEN, CDR2 SYDVKM. The CDR3 is 15 amino acids. The J segment lost 11 bases and the V segment lost 9 bases, leaving 18 bases of the junction unmatched. In DNA form, the CDR3 reads TGTGCCAGTAAGCTAGCGGGAGACAGCAAGAGGACTCAGTACTTC. Protein sequence: CASKLAGDSKRTQYF. The full variable domain, in which reference TRBV28 and TRBJ2-5 provide the parts outside the CDR3, is DVKVTQSSRYLVKRTGEKVFLECVQDMDHENMFWYRQDPGLGLRLIYFSYDVKMKEKGDIPEGYSVSREKKERFSLILESASTNQTSMYLCASKLAGDSKRTQYFGPGTRLLVL.

Concerning this clonotype itself: Given a much more abundant clone one base away, this may be a read error. This chain uses TRBV6-5 with TRBJ1-5; no definite D call. CDR1 and CDR2 from the germline V gene are MNHEY and SVGAGI. The CDR3 sequence is 15 residues long. Here the CDR3 reads CASRETGNSDQPQHF. The CDR3 DNA is TGTGCCAGCAGGGAGACTGGAAATAGCGATCAGCCCCAGCATTTT.